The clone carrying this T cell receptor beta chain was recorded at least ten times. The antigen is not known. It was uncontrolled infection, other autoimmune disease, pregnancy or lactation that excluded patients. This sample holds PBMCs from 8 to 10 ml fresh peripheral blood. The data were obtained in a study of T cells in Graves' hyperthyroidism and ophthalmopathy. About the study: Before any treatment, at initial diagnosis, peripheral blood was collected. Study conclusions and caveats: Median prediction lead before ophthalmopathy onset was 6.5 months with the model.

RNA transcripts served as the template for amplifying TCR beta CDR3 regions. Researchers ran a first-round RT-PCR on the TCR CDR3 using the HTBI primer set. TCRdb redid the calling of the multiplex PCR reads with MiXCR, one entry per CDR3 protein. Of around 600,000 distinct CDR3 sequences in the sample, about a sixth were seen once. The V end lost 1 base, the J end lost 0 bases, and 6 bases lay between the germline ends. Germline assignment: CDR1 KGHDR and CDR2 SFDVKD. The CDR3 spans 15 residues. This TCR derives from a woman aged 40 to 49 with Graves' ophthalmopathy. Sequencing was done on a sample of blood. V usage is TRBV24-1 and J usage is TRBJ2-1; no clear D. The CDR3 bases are TGTGCCACCAGTGATTTCGTGGGCTCCTACAATGAGCAGTTCTTC. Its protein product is CATSDFVGSYNEQFF.